This entry concerns a single TCR beta chain. Its specificity is not known. These data come from a study of identifying expanded T cells in peripheral blood. Whole-study findings and limits: Approximately 1.1 clones differed between technical replicates, versus approximately 17 and 20 over time.

Clones were sequenced by immunoSEQ multiplex PCR, and TCRdb holds only the in-frame ones, with some missing. This sample yields over 100,000 clones, of which approximately 90% are seen a single time; 13% to 15% belongs to the top ten. CDR1 and CDR2 from the germline V gene are MNHEY and SMNVEV (reference sequence). With 4 bases removed from V and 0 bases from J, the gap between germline ends came to 16 bases. The CDR3 contains 17 residues. The sequencing input was blood. The chain couples TRBV27 to TRBJ1-5; a weak D match, TRBD1 (5 bases). The sequence was collected from a person aged 18 to 70 in good health. CDR3 loop: CASSSETGTYSNQPQHF. The CDR3 nucleotides read TGTGCCAGCAGTTCAGAAACCGGGACGTATAGCAATCAGCCCCAGCATTTT.